The clone carrying this TCR beta chain was recorded once. The CDR3 runs 15 residues. Trimming stripped 1 base from V and 7 bases from J, with 14 bases between. Germline V CDR1 and CDR2: LGHNA, YSLEER. The sample originates from a study of Ad26.COV2.S vaccination and SARS-CoV-2 variants. Treatment given: about 20 received Ad26.COV2.S at low or high dose, single or two shots; roughly 5 received placebo; per-sample allocation not given. All samples were drawn on day 63, counting from the first vaccine or placebo injection. Assay: immunoSEQ multiplex PCR; the TCRdb copy retains only in-frame clones and omits some. This table holds around 300,000 clones, about 87% found once.

This chain connects TRBV4-3 to TRBJ1-5; TRBD1 is a possible D gene (6 bases). This specimen was peripheral blood, taken in a trial of Ad26.COV2.S vaccine versus placebo. The sequence was obtained from a person aged 18-65 years who received the Ad26.COV2.S COVID-19 vaccine or a placebo. The CDR3 DNA reads TGCGCCAGCAGCCAAGTGAGGGGGTCCGGCCAGCCCCAGCATTTT. It specifies CASSQVRGSGQPQHF.